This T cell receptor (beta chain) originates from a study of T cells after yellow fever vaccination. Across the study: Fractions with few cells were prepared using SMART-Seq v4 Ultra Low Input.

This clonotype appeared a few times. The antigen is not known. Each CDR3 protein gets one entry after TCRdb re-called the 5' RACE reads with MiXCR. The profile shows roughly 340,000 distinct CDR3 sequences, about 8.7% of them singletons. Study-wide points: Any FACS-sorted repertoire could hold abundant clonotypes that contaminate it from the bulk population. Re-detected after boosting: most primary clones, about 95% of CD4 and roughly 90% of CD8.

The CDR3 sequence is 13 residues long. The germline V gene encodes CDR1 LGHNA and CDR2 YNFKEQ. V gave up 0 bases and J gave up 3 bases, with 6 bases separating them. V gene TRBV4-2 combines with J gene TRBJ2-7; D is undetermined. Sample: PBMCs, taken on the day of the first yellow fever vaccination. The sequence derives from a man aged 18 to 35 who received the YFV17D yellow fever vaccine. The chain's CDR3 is CASSQDKGYEQYV. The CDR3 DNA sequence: TGTGCCAGCAGCCAAGATAAGGGCTACGAGCAGTACGTC.